These 13 T cell receptor beta chains came from one sample sequenced in a study of cytomegalovirus exposure and HLA in healthy donors (dated by TCRdb to the late 2010s). The library was generated by the immunoSEQ multiplex PCR assay. A mixture of 60 forward primers for TCR Vbeta segments and 13 reverse primers for TCR Jbeta segments was used in the multiplex PCR. The table comes from immuneACCESS by way of TCRdb, which keeps in-frame sequences with V and J called. Part of the clones is missing from these tables; in studies checked, under half for an unresolved V gene and the rest for unknown reasons. This sample gives 100,000 to 150,000 clones in total; around three quarters of them show up just once. Roughly 4% of the sample is in the top ten clones. Sequencing used PBMCs. The origin of the receptors is a man aged 40-50 years in good health and CMV-seronegative.

J is TRBJ1-1 and V is TRBV7-2; perhaps TRBD1 as D (6 bases). Germline V lookup: CDR1 SGHTA, CDR2 FQGNSA. The CDR3 has 15 amino acids. V lost 5 bases and J 5 bases, leaving 18 bases between the germline ends. Here the CDR3 DNA reads TGTGCCAGCAGCCACAATACAGGGATCGGGACTGAAGCTTTCTTT. Amino acid sequence: CASSHNTGIGTEAFF.

This clone was observed once. This chain uses TRBV19 with TRBJ1-3; a possible D gene is TRBD1 (6 bases). Germline CDR1 LNHDA, CDR2 SQIVND (reference sequence). The CDR3 covers 16 residues. V dropped 4 bases and J dropped 0 bases, with 13 bases sitting between them. The CDR3: CASSKITGNSGNTIYF. The CDR3 nucleotides read TGTGCCAGTAGTAAAATTACAGGGAACTCTGGAAACACCATATATTTT.

The V call is TRBV6-5, the J call TRBJ1-2; 7 positions match TRBD1. Germline trimming cut 6 bases from V and 3 bases from J; bases unmatched to any gene: 4. The germline CDR1 and CDR2 sequences are MNHEY and SVGAGI. The CDR3 consists of 13 residues. This chain's CDR3 is CASSSGQHYGYTF. The CDR3 DNA sequence: TGTGCCAGCAGCTCGGGACAGCACTATGGCTACACCTTC.

V gene TRBV5-1 combines with J gene TRBJ2-7; D uncertain. The CDR3 contains 12 residues. CDR1 is SGHRS and CDR2 is YFSETQ in the germline V gene. Trimming took off 2 bases at V and 5 bases at J, with 8 bases between the two ends. The CDR3 reads CASSFSLDEQYF. CDR3 in DNA: TGCGCCAGCAGCTTCTCCCTAGACGAGCAGTACTTC.

The CDR3 reads CASSPENSYGYTF. CDR3 bases: TGTGCCAGCAGTCCCGAAAACAGTTATGGCTACACCTTC. The chain recombines TRBV27 with TRBJ1-2; D call uncertain. The CDR3 contains 13 residues. CDR1 and CDR2 from the germline V gene are MNHEY and SMNVEV (reference sequence). V was pared by 5 bases and J by 5 bases, with 12 bases between.

The chain carries TRBV5-1 and TRBJ2-2, with D possibly TRBD1 on 5 matching bases. The CDR3 consists of 15 residues. Germline assignment: CDR1 SGHRS and CDR2 YFSETQ. Trimming cost V 1 base and J 4 bases, with 11 bases left between them. CDR3 in amino acids: CASSLSARGTGELFF. The CDR3 DNA reads TGCGCCAGCAGCTTGAGCGCTAGGGGCACCGGGGAGCTGTTTTTT. The variable domain in full, completed from reference TRBV5-1 and TRBJ2-2, reads KAGVTQTPRYLIKTRGQQVTLSCSPISGHRSVSWYQQTPGQGLQFLFEYFSETQRNKGNFPGRFSGRQFSNSRSEMNVSTLELGDSALYLCASSLSARGTGELFFGEGSRLTVL.

Concerning this clone itself: The junction shows a germline mismatch at one end, possibly a read error. The CDR3: CASTPRWPRPGQGSSGELSF. The CDR3 coding sequence is TGTGCCAGTACTCCTCGTTGGCCCCGGCCGGGACAGGGATCCTCAGGGGAGCTGTCTTTT. This chain joins TRBV19 and TRBJ2-2; 9 bases align to TRBD1. This CDR3 is built from 20 residues. Germline CDR1 reads LNHDA; CDR2 reads SQIVND (reference sequence). Using reference TRBV19 and TRBJ2-2 for the parts outside the CDR3, the full variable domain is DGGITQSPKYLFRKEGQNVTLSCEQNLNHDAMYWYRQDPGQGLRLIYYSQIVNDFQKGDIAEGYSVSREKKESFPLTVTSAQKNPTAFYLCASTPRWPRPGQGSSGELSFGEGSRLTVL.

This chain links TRBV19 with TRBJ1-6; no clear D gene. V was pared by 5 bases and J by 10 bases, with 21 bases between. CDR1 is LNHDA and CDR2 is SQIVND in the germline V gene (reference sequence). The CDR3 is 16 residues long. The CDR3 DNA reads TGTGCCAGTAGTCCCTTGGGAGGAGTAGGTTGGTCACCCCTCCACTTT. Protein product: CASSPLGGVGWSPLHF.

The chain joins TRBV5-1 to TRBJ2-1; D not certain. V lost 0 bases, J lost 4 bases, and 11 bases lay in between. Germline V gives CDR1 SGHRS, CDR2 YFSETQ. CDR3 length: 15 amino acids. Written as DNA, the CDR3 is TGCGCCAGCAGCTTGGTAGCAGAAACGTACAATGAGCAGTTCTTC. Encoded protein: CASSLVAETYNEQFF.

The chain carries TRBV19 and TRBJ1-3; TRBD1 aligns across 7 bases. After removal of 3 bases from V and 4 bases from J, the junction contained 9 bases not matched to a gene. Germline CDR1 is LNHDA and CDR2 is SQIVND (reference sequence). The CDR3 contains 16 residues. CDR3 protein: CASSIGDSEDGNTIYF. Here the CDR3 DNA reads TGTGCCAGTAGTATTGGGGACAGCGAGGACGGAAACACCATATATTTT.

This clone was detected only a few times. This chain uses TRBV28 with TRBJ1-4; D is perhaps TRBD1 (5 bases). V lost 7 bases to trimming and J lost 7 bases, with 16 bases between them. The germline CDR1 and CDR2 sequences are MDHEN and SYDVKM. The length of the CDR3 is 14 residues. CDR3 residues: CASNSGELGEKLFF. The CDR3 bases are TGTGCCAGCAACTCGGGGGAATTGGGTGAAAAACTGTTTTTT.

The genes are TRBV19 and TRBJ1-5; 7 bases are a match to TRBD1. CDR3 length: 15 residues. Germline assignment: CDR1 LNHDA and CDR2 SQIVND (reference sequence). J lost 4 bases, V lost 3 bases, and 6 bases had no gene match. The CDR3 sequence: CASSIGAGGNQPQHF. The CDR3 nucleotides read TGTGCCAGTAGTATTGGGGCAGGGGGGAATCAGCCCCAGCATTTT.

The J gene is TRBJ1-6, the V gene TRBV27, with D possibly matching TRBD1 (6 bases). The ends were cut back, 8 bases at V and 4 bases at J, with 9 bases in the middle. Germline CDR1 is MNHEY and CDR2 is SMNVEV (reference sequence). The CDR3 length is 13 residues. This CDR3 is CASAQGYNSPLHF. The CDR3 DNA sequence: TGTGCCAGCGCACAGGGATATAATTCACCCCTCCACTTT.